A selection of T cell receptor beta chains follows, all from one sample in a study of T cells in Graves' hyperthyroidism and ophthalmopathy. TCRdb re-called the multiplex PCR reads with MiXCR, one entry per CDR3 protein. The sample consists of approximately 400,000 distinct CDR3 sequences, approximately 17% of them appearing once. The sample was blood. All receptors come from a man between 18 and 29 years old with Graves' ophthalmopathy. Each CDR3 is given with its conserved first and last residue. D genes are given only for firm matches. Rows may omit the clone size; those that give it use once, few, many or a size class.

d_call cdr3_length j_call clone_size v_call cdr3_nt cdr3_aa
TRBD2 17 TRBJ2-3 . TRBV5-1 TGCGCCAGCAGCTTTTTAGCGGGGGACCGCGTGGCAGATACGCAGTATTTT CASSFLAGDRVADTQYF
. 15 TRBJ1-3 . TRBV6-1 TGTGCCAGCAGTGAGAGTCCGGAGCGGCGAAACACCATATATTTT CASSESPERRNTIYF
. 14 TRBJ2-1 many TRBV2 TGTGCCAGCAGCCAGGGTAGGACCTACAATGAGCAGTTCTTC CASSQGRTYNEQFF
. 16 TRBJ1-1 . TRBV6-2/TRBV6-3 TGTGCCAGCAGTTACTTCCGGGCCTCGGGGGTCACTGAAGCTTTCTTT CASSYFRASGVTEAFF
. 14 TRBJ2-1 . TRBV15 TGTGCCACCATCCGGGACGGGAACTCCAATGAGCAGTTCTTC CATIRDGNSNEQFF
TRBD1 15 TRBJ1-4 . TRBV5-1 TGCGCCAGCAGCTCACTACAGGGGGCGGGTGAAAAACTGTTTTTT CASSSLQGAGEKLFF
. 14 TRBJ1-2 many TRBV7-2 TGTGCCAGCAGCCAGCGGTGGGCGACCAGCGGCTACACCTTC CASSQRWATSGYTF
. 13 TRBJ2-5 . TRBV10-2 TGCGCCAGCAGAGGTGGGGGCCCTGAGACCCAGTACTTC CASRGGGPETQYF
TRBD1 14 TRBJ1-2 many TRBV7-2 TGTGCCAGCAGCTTAGCAGGGACAGGGCAAGGCTACACCTTC CASSLAGTGQGYTF
TRBD2 15 TRBJ2-5 many TRBV6-6 TGTGCCAGCAGTTACTCCGGGGGGTACCAAGAGACCCAGTACTTC CASSYSGGYQETQYF
TRBD2 18 TRBJ2-1 . TRBV12-3/TRBV12-4 TGTGCCAGCAGTCCATCAAGTGGGCGGGGGGCTAGTGAGGGTGAGCAGTTCTTC CASSPSSGRGASEGEQFF
. 14 TRBJ2-5 many TRBV7-9 TGTGCCAGCAGCTTGGGGATGGCTTGGGAGACCCAGTACTTC CASSLGMAWETQYF
. 13 TRBJ1-2 . TRBV12-3/TRBV12-4 TGTGCCACCAGTTCGGCAGAGTACTATGGCTACACCTTC CATSSAEYYGYTF
. 14 TRBJ1-2 many TRBV3-1 TGTGCCAGCAGCCCCCGAGGACTAAACTATGGCTACACCTTC CASSPRGLNYGYTF
. 12 TRBJ2-7 many TRBV20-1 TGCAGTGCTAGCAGGGGTACCTACGAGCAGTACTTC CSASRGTYEQYF
. 17 TRBJ1-3 . TRBV4-1 TGCGCCAGCAGCCAAGAAGTGGGCTTATTTTCTGGAAACACCATATATTTT CASSQEVGLFSGNTIYF
. 12 TRBJ1-2 many TRBV6-8 TGTGCCAGCAGTTACCCGGGGAATGGCTACACCTTC CASSYPGNGYTF
. 15 TRBJ1-1 . TRBV5-6 TGTGCCAGCAGCTTGTGGGACTTCTCAACTTTCTTAGCTTTCTTT CASSLWDFSTFLAFF
. 16 TRBJ2-1 many TRBV5-1 TGCGCCAGCAGCTTGGAGGCTGGACAGACCTACAATGAGCAGTTCTTC CASSLEAGQTYNEQFF
. 15 TRBJ1-1 many TRBV6-1 TGTGCCAGCAGTGACACCCCGGGGTTCGTAACTGAAGCTTTCTTT CASSDTPGFVTEAFF
. 13 TRBJ2-3 . TRBV12-5 TGTGCTACCCACGCCTTAGTTCAAGATACGCAGTATTTT CATHALVQDTQYF
. 14 TRBJ2-7 many TRBV13 TGTGCCAGCAGCGGGACGGACAGCTCCTACGAGCAGTACTTC CASSGTDSSYEQYF
. 12 TRBJ2-2 few TRBV15 TGTGCCACCAGCAGCCTCACCGGGGAGCTGTTTTTT CATSSLTGELFF
. 15 TRBJ1-5 . TRBV6-2/TRBV6-3 TGTGCCAGCACCAGAGCAGGGGTAAGCAATCAGCCCCAGCATTTT CASTRAGVSNQPQHF
. 16 TRBJ1-1 . TRBV14 TGTGCCAGCAGCCAAAGGGGGGGATACTCGAACACTGAAGCTTTCTTT CASSQRGGYSNTEAFF
TRBD2 17 TRBJ2-7 . TRBV18 TGTGCCAGCTCACGGACAACGACTAGCGGGGGATCCTACGAGCAGTACTTC CASSRTTTSGGSYEQYF
. 14 TRBJ2-4 . TRBV10-2 TGCGCCAGCAGCATAGGGGGGGCGCAAAACATTCAGTACTTC CASSIGGAQNIQYF
. 11 TRBJ2-3 many TRBV20-1 TGCAGTGCTAGCCCCGGGGATACGCAGTATTTT CSASPGDTQYF
. 14 TRBJ1-1 many TRBV11-2 TGTGCCAGCAGCTTGGGGACGAGGAACACTGAAGCTTTCTTT CASSLGTRNTEAFF
TRBD2 16 TRBJ2-1 . TRBV6-2/TRBV6-3 TGTGCCAGCAGTCGGCATACTAGCGGGGGGGACAATGAGCAGTTCTTC CASSRHTSGGDNEQFF
. 11 TRBJ2-5 few TRBV10-3 TGTGCCATCAGTGAGGGGGTAGTCTGGTACTTC CAISEGVVWYF
TRBD2 15 TRBJ2-7 many TRBV28 TGTGCCAGCAGGGGGGGGAGTGGGAGTGGAGGCGAGCAGTACTTC CASRGGSGSGGEQYF
. 15 TRBJ1-2 few TRBV6-1 TGTGCCAGCAGTCCCCGGGACACGTTCGGCTATGGCTACACCTTC CASSPRDTFGYGYTF